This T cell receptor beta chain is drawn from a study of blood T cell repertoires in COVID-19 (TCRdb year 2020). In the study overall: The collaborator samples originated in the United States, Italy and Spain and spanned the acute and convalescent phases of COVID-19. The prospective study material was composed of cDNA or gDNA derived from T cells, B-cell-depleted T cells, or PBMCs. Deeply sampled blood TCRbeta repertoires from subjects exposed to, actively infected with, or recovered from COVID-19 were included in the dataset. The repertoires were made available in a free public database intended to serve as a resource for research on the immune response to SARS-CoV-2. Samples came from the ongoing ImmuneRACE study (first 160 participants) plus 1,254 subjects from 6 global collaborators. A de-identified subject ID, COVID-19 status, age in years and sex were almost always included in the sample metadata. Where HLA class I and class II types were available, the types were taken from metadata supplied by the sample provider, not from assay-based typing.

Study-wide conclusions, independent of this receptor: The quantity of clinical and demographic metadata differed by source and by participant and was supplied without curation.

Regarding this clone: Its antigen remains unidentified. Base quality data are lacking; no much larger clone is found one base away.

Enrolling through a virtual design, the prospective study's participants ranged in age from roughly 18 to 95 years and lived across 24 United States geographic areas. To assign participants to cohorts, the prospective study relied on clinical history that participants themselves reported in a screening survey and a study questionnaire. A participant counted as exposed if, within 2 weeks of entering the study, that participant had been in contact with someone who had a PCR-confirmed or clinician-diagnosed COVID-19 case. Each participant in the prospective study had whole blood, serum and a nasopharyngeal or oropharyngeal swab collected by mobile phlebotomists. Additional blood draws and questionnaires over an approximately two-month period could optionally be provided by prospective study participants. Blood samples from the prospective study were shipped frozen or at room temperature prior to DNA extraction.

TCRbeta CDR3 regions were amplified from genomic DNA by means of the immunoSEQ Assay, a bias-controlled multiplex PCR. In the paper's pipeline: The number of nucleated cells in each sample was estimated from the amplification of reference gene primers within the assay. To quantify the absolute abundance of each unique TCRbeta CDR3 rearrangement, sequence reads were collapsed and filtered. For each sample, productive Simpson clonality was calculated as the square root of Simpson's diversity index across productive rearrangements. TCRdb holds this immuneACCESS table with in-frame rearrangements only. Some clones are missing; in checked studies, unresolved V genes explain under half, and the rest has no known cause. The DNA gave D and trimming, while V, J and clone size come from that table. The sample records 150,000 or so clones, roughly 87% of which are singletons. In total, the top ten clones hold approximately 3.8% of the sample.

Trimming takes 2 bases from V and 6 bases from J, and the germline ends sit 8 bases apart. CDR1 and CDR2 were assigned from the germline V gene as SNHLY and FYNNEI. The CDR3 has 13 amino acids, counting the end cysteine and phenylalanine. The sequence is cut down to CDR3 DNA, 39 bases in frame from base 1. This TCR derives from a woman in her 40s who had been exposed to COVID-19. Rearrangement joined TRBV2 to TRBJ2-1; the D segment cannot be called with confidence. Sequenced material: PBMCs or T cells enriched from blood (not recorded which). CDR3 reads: CASSESSINEQFF. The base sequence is TGTGCCAGCAGTGAATCCAGTATCAATGAGCAGTTCTTC.